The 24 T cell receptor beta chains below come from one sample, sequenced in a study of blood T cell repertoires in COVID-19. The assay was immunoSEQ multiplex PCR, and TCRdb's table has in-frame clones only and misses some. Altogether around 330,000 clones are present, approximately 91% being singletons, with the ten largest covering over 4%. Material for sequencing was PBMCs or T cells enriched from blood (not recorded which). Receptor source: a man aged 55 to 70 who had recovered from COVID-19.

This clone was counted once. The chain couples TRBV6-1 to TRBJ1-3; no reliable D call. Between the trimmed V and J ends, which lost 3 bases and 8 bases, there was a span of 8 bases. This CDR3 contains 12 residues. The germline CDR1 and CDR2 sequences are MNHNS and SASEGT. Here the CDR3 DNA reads TGTGCCAGCAGTGAGGTCGGGGACACCATATATTTT. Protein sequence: CASSEVGDTIYF.

CDR3 amino acids: CASSPNLAGGLPDTQYF. In DNA, the CDR3 is TGTGCCAGCAGCCCCAATCTAGCGGGAGGATTGCCAGATACGCAGTATTTT. The chain joins TRBV11-3 to TRBJ2-3; 11 bases are shared with TRBD2. The CDR3 is 17 residues long. The V gene end was trimmed by 5 bases and the J gene end by 4 bases; junction bases not matched to a gene: 11. Germline V gives CDR1 SGHNT, CDR2 YENEEA.

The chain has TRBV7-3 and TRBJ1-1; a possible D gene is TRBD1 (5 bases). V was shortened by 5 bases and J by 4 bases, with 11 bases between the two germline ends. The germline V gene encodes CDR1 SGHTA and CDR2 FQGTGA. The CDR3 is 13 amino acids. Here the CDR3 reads CASSGQGGTEAFF. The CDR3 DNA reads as TGTGCCAGCAGCGGGCAGGGAGGCACTGAAGCTTTCTTT.

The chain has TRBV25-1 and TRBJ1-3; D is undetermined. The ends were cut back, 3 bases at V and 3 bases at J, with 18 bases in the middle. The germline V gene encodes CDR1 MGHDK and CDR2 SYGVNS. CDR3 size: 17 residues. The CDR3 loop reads CASSDSRGLVRGNTIYF. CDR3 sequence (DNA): TGTGCCAGCAGTGATTCTCGAGGGCTTGTCCGTGGAAACACCATATATTTT. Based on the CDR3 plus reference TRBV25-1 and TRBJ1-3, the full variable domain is EADIYQTPRYLVIGTGKKITLECSQTMGHDKMYWYQQDPGMELHLIHYSYGVNSTEKGDLSSESTVSRIRTEHFPLTLESARPSHTSQYLCASSDSRGLVRGNTIYFGEGSWLTVV.

CDR3 amino acids: CASSLTGGANEKLFF. For the CDR3, the DNA is TGTGCCAGCAGCTTGACGGGGGGCGCTAATGAAAAACTGTTTTTT. V gene TRBV5-6 combines with J gene TRBJ1-4, with a tentative D call TRBD1 (6 bases). Germline-derived CDR1 and CDR2 are SGHDT and YYEEEE. V was pared by 1 base and J by 3 bases, with 10 bases between. The CDR3 has 15 residues.

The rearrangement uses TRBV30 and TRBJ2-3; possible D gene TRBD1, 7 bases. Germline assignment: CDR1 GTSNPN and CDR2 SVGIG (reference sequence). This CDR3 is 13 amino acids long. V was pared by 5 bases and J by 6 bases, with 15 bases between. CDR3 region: CAWGGTVRDTQYF. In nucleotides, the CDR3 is TGTGCCTGGGGGGGGACAGTAAGGGATACGCAGTATTTT. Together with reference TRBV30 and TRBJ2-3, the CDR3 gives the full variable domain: SQTIHQWPATLVQPVGSPLSLECTVEGTSNPNLYWYRQAAGRGLQLLFYSVGIGQISSEVPQNLSASRPQDRQFILSSKKLLLSDSGFYLCAWGGTVRDTQYFGPGTRLTVL.

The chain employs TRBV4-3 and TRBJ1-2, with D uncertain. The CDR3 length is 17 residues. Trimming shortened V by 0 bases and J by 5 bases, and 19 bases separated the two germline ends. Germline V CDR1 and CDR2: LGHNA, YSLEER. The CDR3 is CASSQESARRVGYGYTF. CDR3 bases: TGCGCCAGCAGCCAAGAGAGCGCCCGGAGGGTCGGGTATGGCTACACCTTC.

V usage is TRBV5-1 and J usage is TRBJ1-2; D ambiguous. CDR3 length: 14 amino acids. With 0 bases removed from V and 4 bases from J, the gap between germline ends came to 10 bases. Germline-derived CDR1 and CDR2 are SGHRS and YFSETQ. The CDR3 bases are TGCGCCAGCAGCTTGGCGGAGGCACTCTATGGCTACACCTTC. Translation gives CASSLAEALYGYTF. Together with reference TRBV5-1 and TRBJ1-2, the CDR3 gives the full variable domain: KAGVTQTPRYLIKTRGQQVTLSCSPISGHRSVSWYQQTPGQGLQFLFEYFSETQRNKGNFPGRFSGRQFSNSRSEMNVSTLELGDSALYLCASSLAEALYGYTFGSGTRLTVV.

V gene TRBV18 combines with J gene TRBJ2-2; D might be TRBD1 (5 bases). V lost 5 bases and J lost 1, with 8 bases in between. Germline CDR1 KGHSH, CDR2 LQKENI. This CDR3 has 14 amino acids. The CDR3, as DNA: TGTGCCAGCTCAACTGGACAGAACACCGGGGAGCTGTTTTTT. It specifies CASSTGQNTGELFF.

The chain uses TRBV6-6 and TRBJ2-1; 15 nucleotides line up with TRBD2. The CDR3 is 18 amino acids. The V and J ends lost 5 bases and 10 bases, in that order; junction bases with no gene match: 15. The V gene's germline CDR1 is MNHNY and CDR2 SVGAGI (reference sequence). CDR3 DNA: TGTGCCAGCAGTCGAGAACAAGGGACTAGCGGGAGGAGGAGGGAGCAGTTCTTC. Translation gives CASSREQGTSGRRREQFF.

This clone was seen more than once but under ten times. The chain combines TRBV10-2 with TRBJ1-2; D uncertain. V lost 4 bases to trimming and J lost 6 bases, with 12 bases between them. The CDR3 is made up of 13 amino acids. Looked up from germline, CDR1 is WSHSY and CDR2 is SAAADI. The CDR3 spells CASSVHLGDGYTF. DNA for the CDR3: TGCGCCAGCAGTGTCCACCTCGGTGATGGCTACACCTTC.

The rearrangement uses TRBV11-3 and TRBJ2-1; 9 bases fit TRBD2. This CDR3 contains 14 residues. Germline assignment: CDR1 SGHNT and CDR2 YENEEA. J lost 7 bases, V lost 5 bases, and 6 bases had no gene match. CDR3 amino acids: CASSPGLARNEQFF. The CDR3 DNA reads TGTGCCAGCAGCCCGGGACTAGCTCGGAATGAGCAGTTCTTC.

The CDR3 is CASSIYRQANYGYTF. In DNA form, the CDR3 reads TGTGCCAGCAGTATCTATCGACAGGCCAACTATGGCTACACCTTC. The chain is built from TRBV28 and TRBJ1-2, with D possibly matching TRBD1 (6 bases). Between the trimmed V and J ends, which lost 5 bases and 2 bases, there was a span of 15 bases. The CDR3 is 15 residues long. Germline CDR1 is MDHEN and CDR2 is SYDVKM.

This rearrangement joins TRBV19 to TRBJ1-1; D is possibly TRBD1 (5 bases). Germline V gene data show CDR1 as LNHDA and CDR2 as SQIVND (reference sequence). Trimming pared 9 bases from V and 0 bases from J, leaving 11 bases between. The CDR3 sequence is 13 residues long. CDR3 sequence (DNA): TGTGCCAGCAGAGACAGAGTGAACACTGAAGCTTTCTTT. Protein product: CASRDRVNTEAFF.

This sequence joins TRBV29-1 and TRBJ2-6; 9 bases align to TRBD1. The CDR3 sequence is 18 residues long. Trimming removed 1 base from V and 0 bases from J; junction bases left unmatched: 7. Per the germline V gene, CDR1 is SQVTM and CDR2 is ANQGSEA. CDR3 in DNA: TGCAGCGTTGAAGGGGGACAGGGACCCTACTCTGGGGCCAACGTCCTGACTTTC. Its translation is CSVEGGQGPYSGANVLTF.

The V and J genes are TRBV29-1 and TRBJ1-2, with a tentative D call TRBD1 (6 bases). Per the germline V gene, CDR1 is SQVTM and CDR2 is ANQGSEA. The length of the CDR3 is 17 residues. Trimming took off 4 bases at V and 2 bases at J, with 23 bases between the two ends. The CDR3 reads CSVVGTGSPQLNYGYTF. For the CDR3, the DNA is TGCAGCGTTGTGGGTACAGGGTCGCCCCAGCTAAACTATGGCTACACCTTC. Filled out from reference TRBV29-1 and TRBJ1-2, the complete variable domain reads SAVISQKPSRDICQRGTSLTIQCQVDSQVTMMFWYRQQPGQSLTLIATANQGSEATYESGFVIDKFPISRPNLTFSTLTVSNMSPEDSSIYLCSVVGTGSPQLNYGYTFGSGTRLTVV.

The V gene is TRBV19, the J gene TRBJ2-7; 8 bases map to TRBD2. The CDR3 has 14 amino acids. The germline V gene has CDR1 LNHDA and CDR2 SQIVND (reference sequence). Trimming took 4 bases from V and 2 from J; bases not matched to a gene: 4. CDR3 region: CASSSTSGPYEQYF. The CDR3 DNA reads TGTGCCAGTAGTAGTACTAGCGGTCCCTACGAGCAGTACTTC. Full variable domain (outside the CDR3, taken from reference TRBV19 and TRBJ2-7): DGGITQSPKYLFRKEGQNVTLSCEQNLNHDAMYWYRQDPGQGLRLIYYSQIVNDFQKGDIAEGYSVSREKKESFPLTVTSAQKNPTAFYLCASSSTSGPYEQYFGPGTRLTVT.

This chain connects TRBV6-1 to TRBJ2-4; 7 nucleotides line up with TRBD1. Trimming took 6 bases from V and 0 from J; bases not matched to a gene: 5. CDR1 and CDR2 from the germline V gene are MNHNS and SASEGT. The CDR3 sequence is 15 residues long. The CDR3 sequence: CASSLQGTAKNIQYF. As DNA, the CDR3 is TGTGCCAGCAGCCTACAGGGGACAGCCAAAAACATTCAGTACTTC.

For the CDR3, the DNA is TGTGCCAGCAGCTCTCACAGGGGTGGAAAACAGAATGAGCAGTTCTTC. This codes for CASSSHRGGKQNEQFF. V gene TRBV13 combines with J gene TRBJ2-1; 7 bases line up with TRBD1. Germline trimming cut 4 bases from V and 7 bases from J; bases unmatched to any gene: 13. Germline values: CDR1 PRHDT, CDR2 FYEKMQ (reference sequence). CDR3 length equals 16 residues.

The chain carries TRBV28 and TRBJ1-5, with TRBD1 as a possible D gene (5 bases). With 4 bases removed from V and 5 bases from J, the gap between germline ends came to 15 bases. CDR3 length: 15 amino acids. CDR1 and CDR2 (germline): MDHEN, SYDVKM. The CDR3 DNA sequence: TGTGCCAGCAGTTGGGGAGGGACGGATTATCAGCCCCAGCATTTT. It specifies CASSWGGTDYQPQHF. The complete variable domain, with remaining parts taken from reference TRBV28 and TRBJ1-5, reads DVKVTQSSRYLVKRTGEKVFLECVQDMDHENMFWYRQDPGLGLRLIYFSYDVKMKEKGDIPEGYSVSREKKERFSLILESASTNQTSMYLCASSWGGTDYQPQHFGDGTRLSIL.

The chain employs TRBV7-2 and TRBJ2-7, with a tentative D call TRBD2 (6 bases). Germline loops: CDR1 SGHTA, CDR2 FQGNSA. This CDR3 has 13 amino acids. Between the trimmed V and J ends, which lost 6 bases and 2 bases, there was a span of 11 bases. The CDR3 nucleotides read TGTGCCAGCAGACCCGGGAGTCCCTACGAGCAGTACTTC. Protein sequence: CASRPGSPYEQYF.

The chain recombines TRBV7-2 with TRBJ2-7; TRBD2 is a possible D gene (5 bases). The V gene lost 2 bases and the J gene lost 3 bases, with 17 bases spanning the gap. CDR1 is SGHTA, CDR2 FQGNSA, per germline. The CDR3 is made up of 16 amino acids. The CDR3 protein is CASSLIASLWGYEQYF. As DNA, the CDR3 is TGTGCCAGCAGCTTAATAGCGTCCCTTTGGGGCTACGAGCAGTACTTC. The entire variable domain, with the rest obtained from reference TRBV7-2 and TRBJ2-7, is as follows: GAGVSQSPSNKVTEKGKDVELRCDPISGHTALYWYRQSLGQGLEFLIYFQGNSAPDKSGLPSDRFSAERTGGSVSTLTIQRTQQEDSAVYLCASSLIASLWGYEQYFGPGTRLTVT.

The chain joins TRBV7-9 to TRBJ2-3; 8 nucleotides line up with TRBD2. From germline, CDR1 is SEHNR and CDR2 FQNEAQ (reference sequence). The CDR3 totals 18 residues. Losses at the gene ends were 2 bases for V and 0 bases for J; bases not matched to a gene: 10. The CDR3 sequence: CASSLTSGVFSSTDTQYF. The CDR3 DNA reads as TGTGCCAGCAGCTTAACTAGCGGCGTTTTTTCTAGCACAGATACGCAGTATTTT.

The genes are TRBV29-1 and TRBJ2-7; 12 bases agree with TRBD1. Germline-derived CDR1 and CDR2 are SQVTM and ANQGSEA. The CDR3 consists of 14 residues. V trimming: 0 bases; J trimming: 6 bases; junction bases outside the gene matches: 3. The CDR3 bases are TGCAGCGTTGAAGAGGGGACAGGGGGCTCCGAGCAGTACTTC. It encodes CSVEEGTGGSEQYF.